This is a list of T cell receptor beta chains from one sample in a study of blood T cell repertoires in COVID-19. Repertoires were generated with immunoSEQ multiplex PCR, while TCRdb's copy carries only in-frame clones and drops some. Among about 37,000 clones listed, 88% were seen once. Specimen: peripheral blood. The receptors derive from a human donor in a cohort sampled during active COVID-19. CDR3s include the opening cysteine and the closing phenylalanine or tryptophan. The D gene is left open where the match is weak. Clone size is stated in some rows and not others, as once, few, many or a class when expanded.

CDR3 protein,CDR3 DNA,clone size,D gene,J gene,V gene
CASSQQGQGRYGYTF,TGTGCCAGCAGCCAACAGGGGCAGGGCCGCTATGGCTACACCTTC,few,.,TRBJ1-2,TRBV14
CAWGRENNEKLFF,TGTGCCTGGGGGAGGGAAAATAATGAAAAACTGTTTTTT,.,.,TRBJ1-4,TRBV30
CASSARLAGNEQFF,TGTGCCAGCAGCGCGAGACTAGCGGGGAATGAGCAGTTCTTC,.,TRBD2,TRBJ2-1,TRBV9
CAWSAGDQGSTEAFF,TGTGCCTGGAGTGCTGGGGACCAGGGGAGCACTGAAGCTTTCTTT,.,.,TRBJ1-1,TRBV30
CASSIDGGTPQYF,TGTGCCAGTAGTATAGATGGAGGGACTCCGCAGTACTTC,.,.,TRBJ2-7,TRBV19
CASRHSGTSGGTDTQYF,TGCGCCAGCAGGCACTCCGGGACTAGCGGGGGCACAGATACGCAGTATTTT,.,TRBD2,TRBJ2-3,TRBV5-1
CASSQTEGYTQYF,TGCGCCAGCAGCCAAACCGAGGGCTATACGCAGTATTTT,.,.,TRBJ2-3,TRBV5-1
CSVGQSSGANVLTF,TGCAGCGTAGGACAGAGCTCTGGGGCCAACGTCCTGACTTTC,once,.,TRBJ2-6,TRBV29-1
CASSPGGAGANVLTF,TGTGCCAGCAGCCCCGGGGGGGCCGGGGCCAACGTCCTGACTTTC,.,TRBD2,TRBJ2-6,TRBV6-6
CASSESPSGTVGNEQFF,TGTGCCAGCAGTGAAAGTCCCTCCGGGACAGTGGGCAATGAGCAGTTCTTC,.,TRBD1,TRBJ2-1,TRBV2
CASSPRSGVTEAFF,TGTGCCAGCTCACCACGTTCAGGGGTCACTGAAGCTTTCTTT,.,.,TRBJ1-1,TRBV18
CASSVDRTETQYF,TGTGCCAGCAGCGTCGACAGGACAGAGACCCAGTACTTC,few,.,TRBJ2-5,TRBV7-8
CAISESTANTEAFF,TGTGCCATCAGTGAGTCGACAGCTAACACTGAAGCTTTCTTT,.,.,TRBJ1-1,TRBV10-3
CASSFSGLAGGSSYNEQFF,TGTGCCAGCAGTTTTTCGGGACTAGCGGGAGGGAGCTCCTACAATGAGCAGTTCTTC,.,TRBD2,TRBJ2-1,TRBV28
CASSYRRRDNSEQYF,TGCGCCAGCAGCTATCGACGCAGGGATAATAGCGAGCAGTACTTC,once,.,TRBJ2-7,TRBV5-1
CASSWRGAYEQYF,TGTGCCAGCAGTTGGCGGGGGGCCTACGAGCAGTACTTC,.,TRBD2,TRBJ2-7,TRBV6-2/TRBV6-3
CASRRGQYLEQYF,TGTGCCAGCAGAAGGGGACAGTACCTCGAGCAGTACTTC,.,TRBD1,TRBJ2-7,TRBV5-6
CASSQAQAGHYNEQFF,TGTGCCAGCAGCCAAGCCCAAGCGGGGCATTACAATGAGCAGTTCTTC,.,TRBD2,TRBJ2-1,TRBV3-1/TRBV3-2
CASSTPSQNEKLFF,TGTGCCAGCAGCACGCCAAGTCAGAATGAAAAACTGTTTTTT,.,.,TRBJ1-4,TRBV5-6
CASSPRTGGLTLYSNQPQHF,TGTGCCAGCAGTCCCCGGACAGGGGGCCTAACTTTGTATAGCAATCAGCCCCAGCATTTT,.,TRBD1,TRBJ1-5,TRBV6-6
CAWDIGSKAFF,TGTGCCTGGGACATCGGGTCTAAAGCTTTCTTT,.,.,TRBJ1-1,TRBV30
CASSLLAEKNEQFF,TGTGCCAGCAGTTTGCTAGCGGAAAAAAATGAGCAGTTCTTC,.,TRBD2,TRBJ2-1,TRBV6-2/TRBV6-3
CASSFKTSGTNEQFF,TGCGCCAGCAGCTTCAAAACTAGCGGGACTAATGAGCAGTTCTTC,.,TRBD2,TRBJ2-1,TRBV5-1
CAWTDGGNTGELFF,TGTGCCTGGACTGACGGAGGGAACACCGGGGAGCTGTTTTTT,.,.,TRBJ2-2,TRBV30
CASSGDTINQPQHF,TGTGCCAGCAGCGGGGACACAATCAATCAGCCCCAGCATTTT,once,.,TRBJ1-5,TRBV7-9
CAWRGTGGRYGYTF,TGTGCCTGGAGGGGGACAGGGGGTCGATATGGCTACACCTTC,.,TRBD1,TRBJ1-2,TRBV30
CASSLEAGVRYGYTF,TGCGCCAGCAGCTTGGAGGCAGGGGTTCGCTATGGCTACACCTTC,.,.,TRBJ1-2,TRBV5-1
CASSPGMRDTYEQYF,TGTGCCAGCTCACCCGGGATGAGGGACACATACGAGCAGTACTTC,few,.,TRBJ2-7,TRBV18
CASSQDPVNEQFF,TGTGCCAGCAGCCAAGATCCAGTCAATGAGCAGTTCTTC,.,.,TRBJ2-1,TRBV14
CASRAGTENTGELFF,TGTGCCAGCAGAGCCGGGACAGAGAACACCGGGGAGCTGTTTTTT,few,TRBD1,TRBJ2-2,TRBV9
CASSRGTGDTGELFF,TGCGCCAGCAGCCGGGGGACAGGGGACACCGGGGAGCTGTTTTTT,.,TRBD1,TRBJ2-2,TRBV5-1
CASSFAGQAYNEQFF,TGTGCCAGCAGCTTCGCGGGACAGGCCTACAATGAGCAGTTCTTC,.,TRBD1,TRBJ2-1,TRBV7-2
CSGTGGGYTF,TGCAGTGGGACAGGGGGCGGCTACACCTTC,few,TRBD1,TRBJ1-2,TRBV20-1
CASSSSRGSREQYF,TGTGCCAGCAGTTCATCCAGGGGTTCGCGAGAGCAGTACTTC,once,.,TRBJ2-7,TRBV6-5
CASSVDPGRAVGNTIYF,TGTGCCAGCAGCGTAGACCCCGGGAGAGCGGTAGGAAACACCATATATTTT,few,.,TRBJ1-3,TRBV9
CASSPQNLAGGAGNAEAFF,TGTGCCAGCTCACCACAGAATTTAGCAGGGGGCGCCGGTAACGCTGAAGCTTTCTTT,.,TRBD1,TRBJ1-1,TRBV18
CATASGDTDTQYF,TGTGCCACGGCGAGCGGGGACACAGATACGCAGTATTTT,few,TRBD2,TRBJ2-3,TRBV6-5
CASKRDNGANQPQHF,TGTGCCAGCAAAAGGGACAACGGAGCAAATCAGCCCCAGCATTTT,few,.,TRBJ1-5,TRBV2
CASSLAGGNEQYF,TGTGCCAGCAGCTTAGCGGGAGGGAACGAGCAGTACTTC,.,TRBD2,TRBJ2-7,TRBV6-5
CASSLAGAGWWTF,TGTGCCAGCAGCTTAGCTGGGGCAGGGTGGTGGACCTTC,.,.,TRBJ1-2,TRBV7-2
CASSYHVLAGRQETQYF,TGTGCCAGCAGTTATCATGTACTAGCGGGACGCCAAGAGACCCAGTACTTC,once,TRBD2,TRBJ2-5,TRBV27
CASSAQPTGYNEQFF,TGTGCCAGCAGTGCTCAACCCACAGGGTACAATGAGCAGTTCTTC,.,.,TRBJ2-1,TRBV6-4
CASSQDPPHSGNTIYF,TGTGCCAGCAGCCAAGATCCCCCCCACTCTGGAAACACCATATATTTT,.,.,TRBJ1-3,TRBV4-2
CASSSTGDQPQHF,TGTGCCAGTAGTTCGACAGGAGATCAGCCCCAGCATTTT,.,.,TRBJ1-5,TRBV19
CASSRTSGDTETQYF,TGTGCCAGCTCACGGACTAGCGGGGATACGGAGACCCAGTACTTC,.,TRBD2,TRBJ2-5,TRBV18
CASSLLAAGGNQPQHF,TGTGCCAGCAGTTTACTGGCCGCAGGGGGCAATCAGCCCCAGCATTTT,.,.,TRBJ1-5,TRBV28
CASSPGTGSSYNSPLHF,TGCGCCAGCAGCCCTGGGACAGGGAGCTCCTATAATTCACCCCTCCACTTT,.,TRBD1,TRBJ1-6,TRBV5-1
CAERASDYNEQFF,TGTGCCGAGAGGGCTAGCGATTACAATGAGCAGTTCTTC,.,.,TRBJ2-1,TRBV30
CASSPTDSNEQFF,TGTGCCAGTAGTCCAACGGACAGCAATGAGCAGTTCTTC,few,.,TRBJ2-1,TRBV19
CSVRQGADTGELFF,TGCAGCGTCAGACAGGGGGCAGACACCGGGGAGCTGTTTTTT,.,TRBD1,TRBJ2-2,TRBV29-1
CSVSGTSGYYEQYF,TGCAGCGTTTCCGGGACTAGCGGATACTACGAGCAGTACTTC,.,TRBD2,TRBJ2-7,TRBV29-1
CASSFIAGSYEQYF,TGTGCCAGCAGTTTTATAGCGGGCAGTTACGAGCAGTACTTC,.,TRBD2,TRBJ2-7,TRBV27
CASSNQGFRDEQFF,TGTGCCAGCAGTAACCAGGGGTTTAGGGATGAGCAGTTCTTC,.,.,TRBJ2-1,TRBV7-2
CASSSYSNRGRANGYTF,TGTGCCAGCAGTTCCTACTCTAACAGGGGACGCGCGAATGGCTACACCTTC,once,TRBD1,TRBJ1-2,TRBV28
CASRLPGEGTEAFF,TGTGCCAGCAGGCTGCCAGGGGAGGGGACTGAAGCTTTCTTT,.,.,TRBJ1-1,TRBV28
CASSLDRTGEFF,TGTGCCAGCAGCTTGGATAGGACAGGGGAGTTCTTC,.,TRBD1,TRBJ2-1,TRBV5-4
CASSERGEGYNEQFF,TGTGCCAGCAGTGAACGAGGGGAGGGCTACAATGAGCAGTTCTTC,once,TRBD2,TRBJ2-1,TRBV6-1
CASSIQLFGGYTEAFF,TGTGCCAGTAGTATTCAACTCTTCGGGGGGTACACTGAAGCTTTCTTT,.,.,TRBJ1-1,TRBV19
CASSLTGTTYEQYF,TGTGCCAGCAGCCTGACAGGGACCACCTACGAGCAGTACTTC,.,TRBD1,TRBJ2-7,TRBV5-5
CASSQSSRGKSSYEQYF,TGTGCCAGTAGTCAATCCTCAAGGGGCAAGAGCTCCTACGAGCAGTACTTC,.,.,TRBJ2-7,TRBV19